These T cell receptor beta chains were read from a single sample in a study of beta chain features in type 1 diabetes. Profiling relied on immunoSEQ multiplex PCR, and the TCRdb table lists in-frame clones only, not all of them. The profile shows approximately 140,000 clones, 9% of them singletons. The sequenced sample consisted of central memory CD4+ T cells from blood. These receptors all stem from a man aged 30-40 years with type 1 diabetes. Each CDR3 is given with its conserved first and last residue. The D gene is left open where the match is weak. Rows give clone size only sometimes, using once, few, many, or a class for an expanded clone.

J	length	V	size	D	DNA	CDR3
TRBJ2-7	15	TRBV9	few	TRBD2	TGTGCCAGCAGCCCGGGGACTAGCGGGGTCTACGAGCAGTACTTC	CASSPGTSGVYEQYF
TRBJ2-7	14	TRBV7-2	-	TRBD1	TGTGCCAGCAGGAGGGACAGTAGCTCCTACGAGCAGTACTTC	CASRRDSSSYEQYF
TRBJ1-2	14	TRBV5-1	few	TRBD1	TGCGCCAGCAGCCCGGCCGGGACAGAGTATGGCTACACCTTC	CASSPAGTEYGYTF
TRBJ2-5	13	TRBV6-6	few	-	TGTGCCAGCGGGGGGGCCACGGGAGAGACCCAGTACTTC	CASGGATGETQYF
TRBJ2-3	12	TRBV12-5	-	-	TGTGCTAGTGGTGTAGTGACAGATACGCAGTATTTT	CASGVVTDTQYF
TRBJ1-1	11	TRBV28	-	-	TGTGCCAGCAGGATGCAGTTGGAAGCTTTCTTT	CASRMQLEAFF
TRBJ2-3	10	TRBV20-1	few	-	TGCAGTGCTACGAGAGATACGCAGTATTTT	CSATRDTQYF
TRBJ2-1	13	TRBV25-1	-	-	TGTGCCAGCAGTGACGGGAATTCCGGTGAGCAGTTCTTC	CASSDGNSGEQFF
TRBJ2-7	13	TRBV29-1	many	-	TGCAGCGCTACGACAGGTGACCTACGAGGGCAGTACTTC	CSATTGDLRGQYF
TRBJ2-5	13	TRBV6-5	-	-	TGTGCCAGCAGTTGGGGAGGTTGGGAGACCCAGTACTTC	CASSWGGWETQYF
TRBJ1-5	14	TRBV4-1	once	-	TGCGCCAGCAGCCAAGGTAGAAGCAATCAGCCCCAGCATTTT	CASSQGRSNQPQHF
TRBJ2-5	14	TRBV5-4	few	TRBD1	TGTGCCAGCAGCTTCACAGGGGCAAAAGAGACCCAGTACTTC	CASSFTGAKETQYF
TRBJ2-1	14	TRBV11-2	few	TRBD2	TGTGCCAGCAGCTCTCTCGGGACTATTAGTGAGCAGTTCTTC	CASSSLGTISEQFF
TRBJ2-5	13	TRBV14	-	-	TGTGCCAGCAGCCGACAGGCCCAAGAGACCCAGTACTTC	CASSRQAQETQYF
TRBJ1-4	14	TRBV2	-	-	TGTGCCAGCATCCCGGAGATAACTAATGAAAAACTGTTTTTT	CASIPEITNEKLFF
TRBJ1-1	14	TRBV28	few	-	TGTGCCAGCAGTTTATCGACTCTATGGGCTGAAGCTTTCTTT	CASSLSTLWAEAFF
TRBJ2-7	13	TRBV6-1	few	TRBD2	TGTGCCAGCAGTCCACGACTAGCCGGTGAGCAGTACTTC	CASSPRLAGEQYF
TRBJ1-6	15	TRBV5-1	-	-	TGCGCCAGCAGCTTGGCCGGCAGCGGGAGGTCACCCCTCCACTTT	CASSLAGSGRSPLHF
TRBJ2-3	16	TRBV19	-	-	TGTGCCAGTAGTATTACCCCCGGGGGTGGCACAGATACGCAGTATTTT	CASSITPGGGTDTQYF
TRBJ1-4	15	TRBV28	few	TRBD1	TGTGCCAGCAGTTCCTCCGGGACAGGGAATGAAAAACTGTTTTTT	CASSSSGTGNEKLFF
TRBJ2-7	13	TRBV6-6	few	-	TGTGCCAGCAGTATGAGTCCATCCTACGAGCAGTACTTC	CASSMSPSYEQYF
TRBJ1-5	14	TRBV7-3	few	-	TGTGCCAGCAGCCCGACTCCGGGGGGCCAGCCCCAGCATTTT	CASSPTPGGQPQHF
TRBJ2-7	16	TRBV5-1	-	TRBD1	TGCGCCAGCAGCCTCAATCAAGCGGGACAGGGGGCGACGCAGTACTTC	CASSLNQAGQGATQYF
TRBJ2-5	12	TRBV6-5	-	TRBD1	TGTGCCAGTGGTACAGGGGGCGAGACCCAGTACTTC	CASGTGGETQYF
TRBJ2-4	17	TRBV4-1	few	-	TGCGCCAGCAGCCAACTACCGGGGGGCGCAACCAAAAACATTCAGTACTTC	CASSQLPGGATKNIQYF
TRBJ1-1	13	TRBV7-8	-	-	TGTGCCAGCAGCTTTAGGGGTAATACTGAAGCTTTCTTT	CASSFRGNTEAFF
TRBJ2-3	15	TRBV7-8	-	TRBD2	TGTGCCAGCCGGAGTTTAGGACTAGCGTTAGATACGCAGTATTTT	CASRSLGLALDTQYF
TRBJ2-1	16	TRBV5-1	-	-	TGCGCCAGCAGCTTGAGGGGGGGCAGCTCCTACAATGAGCAGTTCTTC	CASSLRGGSSYNEQFF
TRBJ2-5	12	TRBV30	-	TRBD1	TGTGCCTTGGACAGGTACCAGGAGACCCAGTACTTC	CALDRYQETQYF
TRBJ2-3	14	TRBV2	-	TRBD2	TGTGCCAGCAGTGGACTAGCTAGCACAGATACGCAGTATTTT	CASSGLASTDTQYF
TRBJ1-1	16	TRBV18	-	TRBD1	TGTGCCAGCTCACAAACCGGGACAGGGTTGAACACTGAAGCTTTCTTT	CASSQTGTGLNTEAFF
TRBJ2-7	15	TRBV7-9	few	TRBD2	TGTGCCAGCAGCCTTAGCGGGGCCTACTCCTACGAGCAGTACTTC	CASSLSGAYSYEQYF
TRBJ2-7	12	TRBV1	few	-	TGCACCAGCCGGGACATAAACTACGAGCAGTACTTC	CTSRDINYEQYF
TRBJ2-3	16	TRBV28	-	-	TGTGCCAGCAGTTCGTCCGGACAGTCAAAGATAGATACGCAGTATTTT	CASSSSGQSKIDTQYF
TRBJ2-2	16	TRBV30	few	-	TGTGCCTGGAGTGTAGAAGGGGGGGCCTCCACCGGGGAGCTGTTTTTT	CAWSVEGGASTGELFF
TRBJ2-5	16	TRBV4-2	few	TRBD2	TGTGCCAGCAGCCAAGAAGGGACTAGCGGACAAGAGACCCAGTACTTC	CASSQEGTSGQETQYF
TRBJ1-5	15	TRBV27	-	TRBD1	TGTGCCAGCACCCCGACAGGGTACAGCAATCAGCCCCAGCATTTT	CASTPTGYSNQPQHF
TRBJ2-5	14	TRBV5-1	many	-	TGCGCCAGCAGCTTATCTTACAGGGATGAGACCCAGTACTTC	CASSLSYRDETQYF
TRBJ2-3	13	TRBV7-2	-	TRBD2	TGTGCCAGCAGCCCACAGCGGGGAGATACGCAGTATTTT	CASSPQRGDTQYF
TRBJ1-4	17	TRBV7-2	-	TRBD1	TGTGCCAGCAGCGATCCGGGACAGCTTGCAACTAATGAAAAACTGTTTTTT	CASSDPGQLATNEKLFF
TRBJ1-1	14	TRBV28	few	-	TGTGCCAGCAGTCGCGGGTGGGGGAACACTGAAGCTTTCTTT	CASSRGWGNTEAFF
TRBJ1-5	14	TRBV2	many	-	TGTGCCAGCAGTGTATCTAGGGGTAATCAGCCCCAGCATTTT	CASSVSRGNQPQHF
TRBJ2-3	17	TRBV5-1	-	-	TGCGCCAGCAGCTTGTTGTGGCGGGGGACAACTCCAGATACGCAGTATTTT	CASSLLWRGTTPDTQYF
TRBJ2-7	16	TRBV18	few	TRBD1	TGTGCCAGCTCACCACAGACAGGGGGCGGCCCCTACGAGCAGTACTTC	CASSPQTGGGPYEQYF
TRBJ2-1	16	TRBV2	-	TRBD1	TGTGCCAGCAGTGGGCCGACAGGGGGCCTGAACAATGAGCAGTTCTTC	CASSGPTGGLNNEQFF
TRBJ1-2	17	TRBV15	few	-	TGTGCCACCAGCAGAGACCGACGGACAGCTACTAACTATGGCTACACCTTC	CATSRDRRTATNYGYTF
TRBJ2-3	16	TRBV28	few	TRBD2	TGTGCCAGCAGTTCTTCAAGGCGGGGGAGCACAGATACGCAGTATTTT	CASSSSRRGSTDTQYF